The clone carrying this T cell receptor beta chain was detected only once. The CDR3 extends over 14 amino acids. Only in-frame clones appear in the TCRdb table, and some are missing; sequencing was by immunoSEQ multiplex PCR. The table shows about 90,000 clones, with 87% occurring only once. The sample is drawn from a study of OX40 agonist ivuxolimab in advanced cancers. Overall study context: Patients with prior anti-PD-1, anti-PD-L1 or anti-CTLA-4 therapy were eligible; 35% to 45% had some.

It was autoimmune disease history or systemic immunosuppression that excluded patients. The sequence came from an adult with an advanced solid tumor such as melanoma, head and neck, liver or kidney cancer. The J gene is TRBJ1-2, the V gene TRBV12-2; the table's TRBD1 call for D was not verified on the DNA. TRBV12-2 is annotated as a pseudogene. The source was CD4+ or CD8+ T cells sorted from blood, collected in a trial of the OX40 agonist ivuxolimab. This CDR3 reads CASRLPAGGYGYTF. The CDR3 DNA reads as TGTGCAAGTCGCTTACCCGCAGGGGGCTATGGCTACACCTTC.